This record covers a single TCR beta chain. Its antigen remains unidentified. The data were produced by immunoSEQ multiplex PCR, yet TCRdb's version contains in-frame clones alone and is incomplete. Among about 2 million clones listed, over 85% were seen once. The sample originates from a study of shared clonotypes between healthy human individuals. Findings and limits, study-wide: Memory subsets generally showed lower estimated richness than naive subsets.

Positive CCR7 selection of CD45RO-negative cells yielded the naive CD8 cells, and terminally differentiated effector memory CD45RA+ cells were excluded. All of the donors resided in Nashville, Tennessee, and each was a Caucasian adult. V lost 0 bases and J lost 8; bases outside the gene matches: 9. Germline assignment: CDR1 SGHRS and CDR2 YFSETQ. The CDR3 length is 15 residues. Sequencing was done on a sample of naive CD8+ T cells sorted from blood. This chain connects TRBV5-1 to TRBJ2-5; 8 bases align to TRBD2. The sequence was obtained from a man aged 18 to 29 in good health. CDR3 loop: CASSLEVDGRDTQYF. The DNA of the CDR3 is TGCGCCAGCAGCTTGGAGGTGGACGGGAGGGATACCCAGTACTTC.